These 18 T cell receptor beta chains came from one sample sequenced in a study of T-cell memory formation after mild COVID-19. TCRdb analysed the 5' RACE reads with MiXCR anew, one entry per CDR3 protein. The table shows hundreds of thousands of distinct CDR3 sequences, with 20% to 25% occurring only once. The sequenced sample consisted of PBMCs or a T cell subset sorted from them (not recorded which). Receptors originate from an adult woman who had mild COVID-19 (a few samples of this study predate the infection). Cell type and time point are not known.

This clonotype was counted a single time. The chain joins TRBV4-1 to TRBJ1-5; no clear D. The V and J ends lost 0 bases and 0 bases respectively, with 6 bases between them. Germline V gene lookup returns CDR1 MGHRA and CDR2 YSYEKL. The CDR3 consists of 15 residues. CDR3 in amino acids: CASSQDGDSNQPQHF. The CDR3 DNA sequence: TGCGCCAGCAGCCAAGACGGGGATAGCAATCAGCCCCAGCATTTT.

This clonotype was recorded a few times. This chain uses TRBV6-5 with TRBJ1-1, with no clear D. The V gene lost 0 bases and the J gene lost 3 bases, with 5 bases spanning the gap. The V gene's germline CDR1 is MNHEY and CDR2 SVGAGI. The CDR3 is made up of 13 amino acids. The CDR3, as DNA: TGTGCCAGCAGTTACTCGAAATACACTGAAGCTTTCTTT. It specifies CASSYSKYTEAFF.

The CDR3 DNA reads TGCAGCGTTACCTCGGGGAGGGAGACCCAGTACTTC. Amino acids: CSVTSGRETQYF. The rearrangement uses TRBV29-1 and TRBJ2-5; D might be TRBD2 (6 bases). The CDR3 contains 12 residues. Trimming pared 5 bases from V and 5 bases from J, leaving 12 bases between. CDR1 SQVTM and CDR2 ANQGSEA come from the germline V gene.

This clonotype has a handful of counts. The chain's CDR3 is CASRKISWGSYNEQFF. The CDR3 coding sequence is TGTGCCAGCAGGAAGATCAGTTGGGGGTCCTACAATGAGCAGTTCTTC. The rearrangement joins TRBV11-2 to TRBJ2-1; either TRBD1 or TRBD2 may fit D (5 bases each). The CDR3 runs 16 residues. V was cut by 6 bases and J by 1 base, with 16 bases left in between. CDR1 SGHAT and CDR2 FQNNGV come from the germline V gene.

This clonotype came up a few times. The CDR3 nucleotides are TGTGCCTGGACCCAAGGAGGGACAGTTAACTATGGCTACACCTTC. This gives the protein CAWTQGGTVNYGYTF. The chain joins TRBV30 to TRBJ1-2; 7 nucleotides align to TRBD1. Looked up from germline, CDR1 is GTSNPN and CDR2 is SVGIG (reference sequence). The V segment lost 4 bases and the J segment 1 base; nucleotides outside the gene matches: 9. This CDR3 is built from 15 residues.

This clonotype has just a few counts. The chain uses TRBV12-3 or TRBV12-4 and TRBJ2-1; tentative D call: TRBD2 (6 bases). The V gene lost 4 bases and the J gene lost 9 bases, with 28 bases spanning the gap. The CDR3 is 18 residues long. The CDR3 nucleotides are TGTGCCAGCAGTTATATGGATGGGGGGTTTGGGTCTACAGGTGAGCAGTTCTTC. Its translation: CASSYMDGGFGSTGEQFF.

The CDR3 DNA sequence: TGTGCCATCGGCGGCGGGAAGGCAGATACGCAGTATTTT. It codes for CAIGGGKADTQYF. This chain uses TRBV7-3 with TRBJ2-3; D possibly corresponds to TRBD2 (6 bases). Per the germline V gene, CDR1 is SGHTA and CDR2 is FQGTGA. The CDR3 has 13 residues. V lost 10 bases, J lost 4 bases, and 15 bases lay in between. The full variable domain, its missing parts supplied by reference TRBV7-3 and TRBJ2-3, is GAGVSQTPSNKVTEKGKYVELRCDPISGHTALYWYRQSLGQGPEFLIYFQGTGAADDSGLPNDRFFAVRPEGSVSTLKIQRTERGDSAVYLCAIGGGKADTQYFGPGTRLTVL.

The CDR3 sequence: CASSQDRYGTDTQYF. DNA of the CDR3: TGCGCCAGCAGCCAAGACCGCTACGGCACAGATACGCAGTATTTT. V and J are TRBV4-1 and TRBJ2-3; unclear D gene. Per the germline V gene, CDR1 is MGHRA and CDR2 is YSYEKL. The CDR3 totals 15 residues. V dropped 0 bases and J dropped 1 base, with 8 bases sitting between them.

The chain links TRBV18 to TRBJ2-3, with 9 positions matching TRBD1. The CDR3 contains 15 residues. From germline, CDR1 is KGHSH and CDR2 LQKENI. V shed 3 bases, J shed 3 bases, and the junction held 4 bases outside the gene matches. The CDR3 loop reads CASSPLDRGTDTQYF. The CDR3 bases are TGTGCCAGCTCACCTCTCGACAGGGGGACAGATACGCAGTATTTT. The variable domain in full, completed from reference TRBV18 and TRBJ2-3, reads NAGVMQNPRHLVRRRGQEARLRCSPMKGHSHVYWYRQLPEEGLKFMVYLQKENIIDESGMPKERFSAEFPKEGPSILRIQQVVRGDSAAYFCASSPLDRGTDTQYFGPGTRLTVL.

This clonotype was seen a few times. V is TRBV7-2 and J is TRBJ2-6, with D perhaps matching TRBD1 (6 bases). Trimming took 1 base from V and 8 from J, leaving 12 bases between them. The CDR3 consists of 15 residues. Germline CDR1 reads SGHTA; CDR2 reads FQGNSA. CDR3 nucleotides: TGTGCCAGCAGCTTAGTAGGGGGACGCACCAACGTCCTGACTTTC. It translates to CASSLVGGRTNVLTF.

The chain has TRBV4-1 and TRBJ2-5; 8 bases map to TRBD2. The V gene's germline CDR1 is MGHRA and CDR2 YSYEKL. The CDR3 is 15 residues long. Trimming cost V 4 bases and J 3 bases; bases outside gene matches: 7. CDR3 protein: CASSRRGGREETQYF. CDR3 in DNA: TGCGCCAGCAGCCGTCGGGGGGGCCGAGAAGAGACCCAGTACTTC.

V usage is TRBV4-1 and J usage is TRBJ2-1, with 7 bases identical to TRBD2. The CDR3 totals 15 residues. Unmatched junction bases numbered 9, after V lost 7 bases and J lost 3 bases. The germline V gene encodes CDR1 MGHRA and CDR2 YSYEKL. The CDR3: CASKTGGGDYNEQFF. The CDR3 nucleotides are TGCGCCAGCAAAACTGGGGGAGGGGACTACAATGAGCAGTTCTTC.

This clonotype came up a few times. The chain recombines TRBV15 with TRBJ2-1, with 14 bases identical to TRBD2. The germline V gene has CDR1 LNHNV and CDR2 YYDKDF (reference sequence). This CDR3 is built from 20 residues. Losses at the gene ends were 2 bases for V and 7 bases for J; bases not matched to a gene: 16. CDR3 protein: CATSRNDGLAGGEGKNEQFF. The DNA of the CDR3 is TGTGCCACCAGCAGAAACGACGGACTAGCGGGAGGAGAGGGCAAGAATGAGCAGTTCTTC.

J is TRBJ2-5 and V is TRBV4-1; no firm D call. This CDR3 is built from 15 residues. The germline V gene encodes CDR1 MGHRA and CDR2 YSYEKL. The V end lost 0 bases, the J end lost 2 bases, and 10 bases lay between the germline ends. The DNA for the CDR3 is TGCGCCAGCAGCCAAGATTATCAAGTTCAAGAGACCCAGTACTTC. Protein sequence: CASSQDYQVQETQYF.

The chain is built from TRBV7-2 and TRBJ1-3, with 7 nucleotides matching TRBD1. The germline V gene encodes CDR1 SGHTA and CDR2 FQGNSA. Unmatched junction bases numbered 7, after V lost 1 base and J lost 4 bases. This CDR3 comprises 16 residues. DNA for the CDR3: TGTGCCAGCAGCTTAGGGGCAGGCAGGGGGGGAAACACCATATATTTT. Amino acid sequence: CASSLGAGRGGNTIYF.

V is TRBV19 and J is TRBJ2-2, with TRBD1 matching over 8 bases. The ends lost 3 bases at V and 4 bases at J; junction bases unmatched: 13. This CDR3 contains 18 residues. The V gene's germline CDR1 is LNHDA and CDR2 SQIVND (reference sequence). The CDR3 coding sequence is TGTGCCAGTAGTATTATAGGGGGACAGGACCTCTTCACCGGGGAGCTGTTTTTT. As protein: CASSIIGGQDLFTGELFF.

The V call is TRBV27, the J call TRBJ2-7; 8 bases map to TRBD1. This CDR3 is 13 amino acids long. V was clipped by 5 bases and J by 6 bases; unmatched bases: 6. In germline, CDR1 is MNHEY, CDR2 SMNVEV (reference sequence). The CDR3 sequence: CASSTGTGFEQYF. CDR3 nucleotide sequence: TGTGCCAGCAGTACCGGGACAGGTTTCGAGCAGTACTTC.

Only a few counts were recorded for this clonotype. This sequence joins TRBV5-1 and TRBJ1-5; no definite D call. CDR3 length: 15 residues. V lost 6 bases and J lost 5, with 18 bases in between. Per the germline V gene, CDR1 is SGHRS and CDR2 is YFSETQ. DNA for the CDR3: TGCGCCAGCAACCCTGGGGAGGGTGGAGATCAGCCCCAGCATTTT. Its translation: CASNPGEGGDQPQHF.